Listed here are 20 T cell receptor beta chains from one sample, sequenced in a study of blood T cell repertoires in COVID-19. Sequencing used immunoSEQ multiplex PCR; TCRdb keeps in-frame clones, though not all of them. Here the sample spans 200,000 to 250,000 clones, 65% to 85% being singletons. The sequenced sample consisted of peripheral blood. The source of these receptors is a human donor in a cohort sampled during active COVID-19.

This chain's CDR3 is CASSRTDRANFYEQYF. DNA for the CDR3: TGTGCCAGCAGCCGAACGGACAGGGCCAATTTTTACGAGCAGTACTTC. The rearrangement links TRBV14 to TRBJ2-7; 8 nucleotides agree with TRBD1. Germline V gives CDR1 SGHDN, CDR2 FVKESK. This CDR3 is built from 16 residues. The V segment lost 4 bases and the J segment 4 bases; nucleotides outside the gene matches: 12.

The chain carries TRBV6-1 and TRBJ1-5, with a tentative D call TRBD1 (6 bases). Trimming pared 3 bases from V and 3 bases from J, leaving 18 bases between. Germline values: CDR1 MNHNS, CDR2 SASEGT. This CDR3 is 17 amino acids long. CDR3 in DNA: TGTGCCAGCAGTGACCTGGACAGTTCGGGTTACAATCAGCCCCAGCATTTT. Residues: CASSDLDSSGYNQPQHF.

The chain has TRBV29-1 and TRBJ1-2; D call uncertain. Trimming took off 2 bases at V and 5 bases at J, with 3 bases between the two ends. The CDR3 sequence is 10 residues long. The germline gives CDR1 SQVTM, CDR2 ANQGSEA. For the CDR3, the DNA is TGCAGCGTTGAACAATATGGCTACACCTTC. This gives the protein CSVEQYGYTF.

This chain connects TRBV5-4 to TRBJ2-3; 11 nucleotides line up with TRBD2. CDR3 length: 16 amino acids. Germline lookup yields CDR1 SGHNT and CDR2 YYREEE (reference sequence). Trimming cost V 1 base and J 2 bases; bases outside gene matches: 3. The CDR3 loop reads CASSLRLAGPTDTQYF. The CDR3 nucleotides read TGTGCCAGCAGCTTGAGACTAGCGGGACCCACAGATACGCAGTATTTT.

This chain uses TRBV18 with TRBJ1-4; 11 bases line up with TRBD1. Losses at the gene ends were 4 bases for V and 4 bases for J; bases not matched to a gene: 5. CDR1 KGHSH and CDR2 LQKENI come from the germline V gene. This CDR3 has 16 amino acids. The DNA of the CDR3 is TGTGCCAGCTCACACGGACAGGGGGCAGATAATGAAAAACTGTTTTTT. This gives the protein CASSHGQGADNEKLFF.

This chain uses TRBV9 with TRBJ2-1, with 7 positions matching TRBD1. The ends lost 4 bases at V and 0 bases at J; junction bases unmatched: 10. This CDR3 has 17 amino acids. Germline CDR1 is SGDLS and CDR2 is YYNGEE. The CDR3: CASSPDRALSSYNEQFF. The CDR3 DNA reads as TGTGCCAGCAGCCCAGACAGGGCCCTTAGCTCCTACAATGAGCAGTTCTTC.

The chain is built from TRBV6-5 and TRBJ2-2, with D unclear. This CDR3 is 12 amino acids long. Trimming shortened V by 8 bases and J by 5 bases, and 9 bases separated the two germline ends. CDR1 and CDR2 from the germline V gene are MNHEY and SVGAGI. The chain's CDR3 is CASAIRTGELFF. In DNA form, the CDR3 reads TGTGCCAGCGCTATCCGGACCGGGGAGCTGTTTTTT.

This sequence joins TRBV5-8 and TRBJ1-5; D perhaps matches TRBD1 (6 bases). The CDR3 runs to 15 residues. V gave up 0 bases and J gave up 0 bases, with 7 bases separating them. The germline CDR1 and CDR2 sequences are SGHTS and YDEGEE. CDR3 sequence reads: CASSLGTDSNQPQHF. CDR3 sequence (DNA): TGTGCCAGCAGCTTGGGGACAGATAGCAATCAGCCCCAGCATTTT.

The chain is built from TRBV18 and TRBJ2-1, with TRBD1 as a possible D gene (6 bases). V shed 6 bases and J shed 4 bases, with 16 bases lying between them. Germline-derived CDR1 and CDR2 are KGHSH and LQKENI. The CDR3 extends over 15 amino acids. CDR3 sequence reads: CASSPIGTQYNEQFF. The CDR3 DNA follows: TGTGCCAGCTCGCCGATCGGGACACAGTACAATGAGCAGTTCTTC.

The J gene is TRBJ2-5, the V gene TRBV12-5, with D hard to call. V was shortened by 0 bases and J by 4 bases, with 15 bases between the two germline ends. This CDR3 comprises 16 residues. Germline V gene data show CDR1 as LGHNT and CDR2 as FRNRAP. Here the CDR3 reads CASGLVLNGAGETQYF. In DNA, the CDR3 is TGTGCTAGTGGTTTGGTACTGAACGGTGCCGGAGAGACCCAGTACTTC. Based on the CDR3 plus reference TRBV12-5 and TRBJ2-5, the full variable domain is DARVTQTPRHKVTEMGQEVTMRCQPILGHNTVFWYRQTMMQGLELLAYFRNRAPLDDSGMPKDRFSAEMPDATLATLKIQPSEPRDSAVYFCASGLVLNGAGETQYFGPGTRLLVL.

This clone was observed a single time. The chain recombines TRBV23-1 with TRBJ2-1, with 8 bases aligning to TRBD2. TRBV23-1 is known as an ORF, though its function is uncertain. CDR3 length: 17 amino acids. The junction had 9 bases not matched to a gene; V was cut back by 0 bases and J by 5 bases. The CDR3 region has the DNA TGCGCCAGCAGTCAATCCCCCACTAGCGGCCCCCACAATGAGCAGTTCTTC. The encoded protein is CASSQSPTSGPHNEQFF.

The rearrangement links TRBV5-1 to TRBJ2-2; no reliable D call. Trimming shortened V by 4 bases and J by 4 bases, and 17 bases separated the two germline ends. The germline V gene has CDR1 SGHRS and CDR2 YFSETQ. CDR3 length: 16 amino acids. CDR3 in amino acids: CASSRSAELSTGELFF. The CDR3 DNA reads TGCGCCAGCAGCCGATCCGCTGAGCTGAGCACCGGGGAGCTGTTTTTT.

The V and J genes are TRBV6-1 and TRBJ2-7; 12 bases map to TRBD2. Looked up from germline, CDR1 is MNHNS and CDR2 is SASEGT. The CDR3 is 16 amino acids. The V gene end was trimmed by 3 bases and the J gene end by 4 bases; junction bases not matched to a gene: 7. This CDR3 is CASSDQLAGGFYEQYF. The CDR3 region has the DNA TGTGCCAGCAGTGACCAACTAGCGGGGGGTTTTTACGAGCAGTACTTC.

This clone was seen a handful of times. The chain has TRBV24-1 and TRBJ2-3, with a tentative D call TRBD2 (7 bases). CDR1 and CDR2 (germline): KGHDR, SFDVKD. This CDR3 is built from 15 residues. Trimming pared 8 bases from V and 1 base from J, leaving 15 bases between. The CDR3 region has the DNA TGTGCCACCAATGGGGGCGGGAGAGGCACAGATACGCAGTATTTT. Its protein is CATNGGGRGTDTQYF.

The rearrangement joins TRBV3-1 (or the pseudogene TRBV3-2) to TRBJ1-5; a possible D gene is TRBD1 (6 bases). V lost 1 base to trimming and J lost 6 bases, with 7 bases between them. In germline, CDR1 is LGHDT, CDR2 YNNKEL (reference sequence). This CDR3 comprises 13 residues. The CDR3 nucleotides are TGTGCCAGCAGCCAAGGGACAGCTCAGCCCCAGCATTTT. Translation gives CASSQGTAQPQHF.

V usage is TRBV6-2 or TRBV6-3 and J usage is TRBJ2-2, with no clear D. CDR3 length equals 15 residues. V was trimmed by 0 bases and J by 7 bases, leaving 12 bases between them. Germline values: CDR1 MNHEY, CDR2 SVGEGT. In DNA, the CDR3 is TGTGCCAGCAGTTACTCGATACCTATCGGCGGGGAGCTGTTTTTT. Its protein is CASSYSIPIGGELFF.

The chain joins TRBV15 to TRBJ2-1; D gene uncertain. This CDR3 comprises 12 residues. CDR1 LNHNV and CDR2 YYDKDF come from the germline V gene (reference sequence). Trimming pared 0 bases from V and 8 bases from J, leaving 5 bases between. This chain's CDR3 is CATSRDLYEQFF. For the CDR3, the DNA is TGTGCCACCAGCAGAGATCTATATGAGCAGTTCTTC.

The rearrangement links TRBV6-1 to TRBJ2-2; D remains ambiguous. V was clipped by 2 bases and J by 7 bases, with 20 bases between them. This CDR3 is 17 amino acids long. Germline lookup yields CDR1 MNHNS and CDR2 SASEGT. CDR3 loop: CASSENPTFPTGGELFF. Written as DNA, the CDR3 is TGTGCCAGCAGTGAAAACCCTACTTTTCCGACGGGCGGGGAGCTGTTTTTT.

With regard to this clone: Sequence at one end of the junction differs from germline and may be a read error. The gene calls are TRBV19 and TRBJ2-7, with 8 nucleotides matching TRBD1. The CDR3 has 14 residues. Germline V gene data show CDR1 as LNHDA and CDR2 as SQIVND (reference sequence). In DNA, the CDR3 is TGTGCCAGTAAAATCGGACAGGGCTCCCACGAGCAGTACTTC. As protein: CASKIGQGSHEQYF.

This chain links TRBV5-1 with TRBJ1-1, with D hard to call. Germline CDR1 is SGHRS and CDR2 is YFSETQ. The length of the CDR3 is 14 residues. The V and J ends lost 0 bases and 3 bases respectively, with 9 bases between them. CDR3 sequence reads: CASSLGRGYTEAFF. The CDR3 coding sequence is TGCGCCAGCAGCTTGGGTCGGGGTTACACTGAAGCTTTCTTT.